Listed here are 12 T cell receptor beta chains from one sample, sequenced in a study of blood T cell repertoires in COVID-19. Here immunoSEQ multiplex PCR was the method, and the copy in TCRdb shows in-frame clones only, minus some. The sample gives about 350,000 clones, roughly 87% of which show up once; roughly 0.94% is in the top ten. Sequencing was done on a sample of PBMCs or T cells enriched from blood (not recorded which). These receptors were obtained from a woman aged 25 to 39 who had recovered from COVID-19.

V usage is TRBV29-1 and J usage is TRBJ1-2, with 8 positions matching TRBD1. The V segment lost 4 bases and the J segment 3 bases; nucleotides outside the gene matches: 7. Germline V gene lookup returns CDR1 SQVTM and CDR2 ANQGSEA. CDR3 length equals 14 residues. CDR3 amino acids: CSVAPRQGYYGYTF. Here the CDR3 DNA reads TGCAGCGTTGCCCCCCGACAGGGGTACTATGGCTACACCTTC.

The sample holds one count of this clone. The V and J genes are TRBV18 and TRBJ2-2; D unresolved. The CDR3 covers 16 residues. V gave up 0 bases and J gave up 1 base, with 9 bases separating them. From germline, CDR1 is KGHSH and CDR2 LQKENI. DNA of the CDR3: TGTGCCAGCTCACCACCGCCCAGGCGGAACACCGGGGAGCTGTTTTTT. It codes for CASSPPPRRNTGELFF.

The genes are TRBV10-3 and TRBJ2-1; tentative D call: TRBD2 (5 bases). The CDR3 is made up of 13 amino acids. Looked up from germline, CDR1 is ENHRY and CDR2 is SYGVKD. Trimming stripped 7 bases from V and 9 bases from J, with 16 bases between. The CDR3 sequence: CAIMAPAGGEQFF. The CDR3 DNA sequence: TGTGCCATCATGGCCCCAGCTGGAGGTGAGCAGTTCTTC.

This chain links TRBV10-1 with TRBJ1-1; 7 bases agree with TRBD1. Germline-derived CDR1 and CDR2 are WNHNN and SYGVQD (reference sequence). Trimming cost V 0 bases and J 8 bases; bases outside gene matches: 6. The length of the CDR3 is 14 residues. In nucleotides, the CDR3 is TGCGCCAGCAGTGAGTCGGATGGGACAGAAGAAGCTTTCTTT. This sequence encodes CASSESDGTEEAFF.

This chain connects TRBV10-3 to TRBJ1-2; 8 bases are shared with TRBD1. Germline V gene sequence: CDR1 ENHRY, CDR2 SYGVKD. The V segment lost 3 bases and the J segment 0 bases; nucleotides outside the gene matches: 9. This CDR3 comprises 17 residues. The CDR3 sequence: CAISEEDRAATNYGYTF. Written as DNA, the CDR3 is TGTGCCATCAGTGAAGAGGACAGGGCGGCTACTAACTATGGCTACACCTTC.

The gene calls are TRBV28 and TRBJ1-4, with D tentatively TRBD1 (6 bases). Germline CDR1 and CDR2: MDHEN and SYDVKM. Trimming pared 5 bases from V and 8 bases from J, leaving 21 bases between. CDR3 size: 16 residues. The CDR3 DNA reads TGTGCCAGCAGTGTTTTCTGGAGGGGGGGAAGGGAAAAACTGTTTTTT. Its translation: CASSVFWRGGREKLFF.

This chain links TRBV18 with TRBJ2-1; D is possibly TRBD1 (6 bases). The CDR3 spans 13 residues. Trimming removed 6 bases from V and 9 bases from J, with 15 bases in between. Germline V gene sequence: CDR1 KGHSH, CDR2 LQKENI. The CDR3 is CASSPSQGIEQFF. The CDR3, as DNA: TGTGCCAGCTCCCCGAGCCAGGGGATTGAGCAGTTCTTC.

V is TRBV4-3 and J is TRBJ1-1, with 7 bases identical to TRBD1. V gave up 3 bases and J gave up 1 base; unmatched junction bases: 8. The CDR3 sequence is 16 residues long. Germline CDR1 reads LGHNA; CDR2 reads YSLEER. CDR3 nucleotide sequence: TGCGCCAGCAGCCAGGCTAGGACAGGCGGGAACACTGAAGCTTTCTTT. It is translated as CASSQARTGGNTEAFF.

CDR3 in amino acids: CASSPGISGIDYGYTF. CDR3 sequence (DNA): TGCGCCAGCAGCCCCGGCATATCAGGGATTGACTATGGCTACACCTTC. The rearrangement joins TRBV5-1 to TRBJ1-2; perhaps TRBD1 as D (5 bases). Between the trimmed V and J ends, which lost 4 bases and 3 bases, there was a span of 19 bases. This CDR3 comprises 16 residues. CDR1 is SGHRS, CDR2 YFSETQ, per germline.

This chain connects TRBV18 to TRBJ1-2; 8 nucleotides align to TRBD1. The CDR3 has 15 amino acids. The trim removed 2 bases at V and 8 bases at J, leaving 10 bases unmatched. Germline CDR1 reads KGHSH; CDR2 reads LQKENI. CDR3 sequence: CASSPFSDRGYGYTF. In DNA, the CDR3 is TGTGCCAGCTCACCATTTTCCGACAGGGGATACGGCTACACCTTC.

The rearrangement joins TRBV5-4 to TRBJ1-1; unclear D gene. CDR3 length equals 14 residues. Germline CDR1 reads SGHNT; CDR2 reads YYREEE (reference sequence). The V gene lost 2 bases and the J gene lost 2 bases, with 10 bases spanning the gap. CDR3: CASSFSNRNTEAFF. The CDR3 DNA reads as TGTGCCAGCAGCTTTTCTAACAGAAACACTGAAGCTTTCTTT.

The chain couples TRBV5-1 to TRBJ2-3, with D possibly being TRBD2 (8 bases). Germline V lookup: CDR1 SGHRS, CDR2 YFSETQ. Trimming removed 4 bases at V and 0 bases at J, with 15 bases between. CDR3 size: 16 residues. CDR3 in amino acids: CASSRGGGGSTDTQYF. The CDR3 DNA follows: TGCGCCAGCAGCCGAGGGGGCGGGGGGAGCACAGATACGCAGTATTTT.